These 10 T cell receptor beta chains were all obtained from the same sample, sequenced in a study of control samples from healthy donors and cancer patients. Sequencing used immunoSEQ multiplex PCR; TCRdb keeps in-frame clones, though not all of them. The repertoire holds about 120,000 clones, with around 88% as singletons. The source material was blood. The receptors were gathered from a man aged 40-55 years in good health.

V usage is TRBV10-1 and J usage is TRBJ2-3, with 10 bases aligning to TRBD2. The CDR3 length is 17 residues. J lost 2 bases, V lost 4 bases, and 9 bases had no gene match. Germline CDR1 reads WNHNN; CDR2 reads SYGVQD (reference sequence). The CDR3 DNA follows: TGCGCCAGCAGTGGGTATAGCGGGGGGACCTACACAGATACGCAGTATTTT. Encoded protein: CASSGYSGGTYTDTQYF.

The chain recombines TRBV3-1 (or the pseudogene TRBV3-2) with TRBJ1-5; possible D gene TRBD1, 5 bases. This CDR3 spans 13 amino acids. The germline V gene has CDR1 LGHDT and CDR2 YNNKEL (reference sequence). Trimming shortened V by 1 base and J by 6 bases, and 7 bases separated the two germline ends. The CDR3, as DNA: TGTGCCAGCAGCCAAGCAGGGTCTCAGCCCCAGCATTTT. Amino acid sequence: CASSQAGSQPQHF.

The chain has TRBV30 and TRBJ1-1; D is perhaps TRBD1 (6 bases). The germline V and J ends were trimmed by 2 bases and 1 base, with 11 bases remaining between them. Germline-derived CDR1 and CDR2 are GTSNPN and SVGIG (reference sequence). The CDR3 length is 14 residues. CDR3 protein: CAWSQGQPNTEAFF. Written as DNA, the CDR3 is TGTGCCTGGAGTCAAGGACAGCCGAACACTGAAGCTTTCTTT.

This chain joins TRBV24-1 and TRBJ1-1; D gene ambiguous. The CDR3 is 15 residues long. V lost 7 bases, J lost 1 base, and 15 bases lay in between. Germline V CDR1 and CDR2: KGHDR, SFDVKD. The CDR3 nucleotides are TGTGCCACCAGATCTAAGGGCTCATGGAACACTGAAGCTTTCTTT. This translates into CATRSKGSWNTEAFF.

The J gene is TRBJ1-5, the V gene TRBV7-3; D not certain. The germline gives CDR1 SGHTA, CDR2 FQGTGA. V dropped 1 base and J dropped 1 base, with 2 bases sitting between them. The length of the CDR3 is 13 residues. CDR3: CASSLNSNQPQHF. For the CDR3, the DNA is TGTGCCAGCAGCTTAAACAGCAATCAGCCCCAGCATTTT.

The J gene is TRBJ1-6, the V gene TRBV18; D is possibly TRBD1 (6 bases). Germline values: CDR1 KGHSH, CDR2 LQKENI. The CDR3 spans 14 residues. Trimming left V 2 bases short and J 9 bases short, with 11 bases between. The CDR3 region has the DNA TGTGCCAGCTCACCAGATCCCAGGGGTTCACCCCTCCACTTT. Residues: CASSPDPRGSPLHF. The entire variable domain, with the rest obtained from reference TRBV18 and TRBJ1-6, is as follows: NAGVMQNPRHLVRRRGQEARLRCSPMKGHSHVYWYRQLPEEGLKFMVYLQKENIIDESGMPKERFSAEFPKEGPSILRIQQVVRGDSAAYFCASSPDPRGSPLHFGNGTRLTVT.

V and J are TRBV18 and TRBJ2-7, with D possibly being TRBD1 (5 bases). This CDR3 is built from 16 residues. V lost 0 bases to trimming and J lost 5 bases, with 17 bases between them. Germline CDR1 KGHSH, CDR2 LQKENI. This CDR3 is CASSPPGNQGRNEQYF. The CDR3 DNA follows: TGTGCCAGCTCACCACCGGGGAACCAGGGCAGGAACGAGCAGTACTTC.

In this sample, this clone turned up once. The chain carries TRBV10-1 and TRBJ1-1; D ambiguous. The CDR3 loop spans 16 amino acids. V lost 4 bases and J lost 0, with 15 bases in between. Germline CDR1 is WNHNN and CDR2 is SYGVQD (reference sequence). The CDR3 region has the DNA TGCGCCAGCAGTGTAGTGGGTAGCCTCATGAACACTGAAGCTTTCTTT. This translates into CASSVVGSLMNTEAFF.

Here the CDR3 DNA reads TGTGCCAGCAGCGTAGAGGGCGGAACCTACGAGCAGTACTTC. Its protein product is CASSVEGGTYEQYF. This chain connects TRBV9 to TRBJ2-7, with no clear D. The germline V gene has CDR1 SGDLS and CDR2 YYNGEE. Trimming left V 0 bases short and J 2 bases short, with 9 bases between. The CDR3 spans 14 residues.

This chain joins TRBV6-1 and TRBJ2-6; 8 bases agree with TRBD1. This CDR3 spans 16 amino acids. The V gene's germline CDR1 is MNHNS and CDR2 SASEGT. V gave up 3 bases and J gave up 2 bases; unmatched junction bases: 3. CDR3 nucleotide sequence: TGTGCCAGCAGTGAGCAGGGGGCACCTGGGGCCAACGTCCTGACTTTC. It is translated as CASSEQGAPGANVLTF.